This record covers a single T cell receptor beta chain. The target antigen is unknown. Unsorted whole blood yielded the total RNA, with T cells left unselected. In germline, CDR1 is DFQATT, CDR2 SNEGSKA (reference sequence). The CDR3 is made up of 14 amino acids. With eight separate reactions per sample, the authors made cDNA. TCRdb re-called the 5' RACE reads and shows each CDR3 protein once, DNA omitted. In total, the table holds about 300,000 distinct CDR3 sequences. This specimen comes from a study of monozygotic twins with inflammatory bowel disease. Findings and limits, study-wide: Added variability in patient repertoires may stem from differing immunosuppressive treatments. For IBD patients, clonotypes shared with others were fewer than for healthy twins, especially with disease activity.

The receptor was isolated from a human donor with ulcerative colitis or Crohn's disease, or a healthy co-twin of an affected twin (not recorded which). V and J are TRBV20-1 and TRBJ2-1; TCRdb's D call of TRBD2 is untestable without DNA. The specimen was blood. The CDR3 loop reads CSAGTSGGANEQFF.